Listed below are T cell receptor beta chains from one sample, sequenced in a study of cytomegalovirus exposure and HLA in healthy donors. This table comes from immunoSEQ multiplex PCR, and its TCRdb copy is limited to in-frame clones, with some not included. This table has around 120,000 clones, about 68% appearing once. The sample comprised PBMCs. The receptors come from a woman aged 40 to 55 in good health and CMV-seropositive. Both conserved end residues are part of each CDR3.

>TRBV18
CASSRGTATNEKLFF
>TRBV9
CASSVYNEQFF
>TRBV7-6
CASSIRQGALEQYF
>TRBV4-1
CASSQGTGLGEKLFF
>TRBV4-2
CASSQVGQGIYEQYF
>TRBV9
CASSVAGTSSGANVLTF
>TRBV11-3
CASSLEGFETQYF
>TRBV5-4
CASSLNWNRGPGEQYF
>TRBV28
CASSLLQVNTEAFF
>TRBV7-9
CASSLGAFDRDTEAFF